The 17 T cell receptor beta chains presented below share a single source sample, sequenced in a study of metastatic and nonmetastatic thyroid tumors. MiXCR was used by TCRdb to re-call the PCR reads. Of tens of thousands of clones listed, roughly 38% are singletons. Thyroid surgery took place with no prior treatment in any patient. The sequenced sample consisted of tumor tissue. The source of these receptors is a female donor with papillary thyroid cancer or a benign thyroid nodule (not recorded which). Some clones in this sample may be carry-over from other donors' samples.

The V gene is TRBV6-2 or TRBV6-3, the J gene TRBJ1-2; no clear D. This CDR3 has 14 residues. CDR1 MNHEY and CDR2 SVGEGT come from the germline V gene. The V and J ends lost 6 bases and 5 bases respectively, with 16 bases between them. The CDR3: CASSDAGDGYGYTF. As DNA, the CDR3 is TGTGCCAGCAGCGACGCGGGCGATGGGTATGGCTACACCTTC.

CDR3 loop: CAWSWDTEAFF. The DNA of the CDR3 is TGTGCCTGGAGTTGGGACACTGAAGCTTTCTTT. The rearrangement uses TRBV30 and TRBJ1-1; D is unresolved. CDR1 GTSNPN and CDR2 SVGIG come from the germline V gene (reference sequence). The CDR3 length is 11 residues. Trimming cost V 2 bases and J 3 bases, with 4 bases left between them.

V gene TRBV20-1 combines with J gene TRBJ2-1; 7 positions agree with TRBD1. The V segment lost 6 bases and the J segment 10 bases; nucleotides outside the gene matches: 6. This CDR3 region has 11 residues. Germline CDR1 reads DFQATT; CDR2 reads SNEGSKA (reference sequence). CDR3 sequence reads: CSAGQRTEQFF. DNA for the CDR3: TGCAGTGCGGGACAGCGGACCGAGCAGTTCTTC.

Only a few counts were recorded for this clone. The chain combines TRBV6-1 with TRBJ1-2, with TRBD1 identical over 7 bases. Trimming cost V 4 bases and J 5 bases; bases outside gene matches: 1. The CDR3 is made up of 12 amino acids. The germline V gene encodes CDR1 MNHNS and CDR2 SASEGT. Here the CDR3 DNA reads TGTGCCAGCAGTGGGACAGGTTATGGCTACACCTTC. Residues: CASSGTGYGYTF.

The V gene is TRBV5-6, the J gene TRBJ2-7, with 10 positions matching TRBD2. Germline V gives CDR1 SGHDT, CDR2 YYEEEE. CDR3 length: 17 amino acids. Trimming took 1 base from V and 0 from J; bases not matched to a gene: 7. CDR3 sequence (DNA): TGTGCCAGCAGCTTGTCTACCGGACTAGCGGACTCCTACGAGCAGTACTTC. Encoded protein: CASSLSTGLADSYEQYF.

The CDR3 is CASSDRGTGELFF. The CDR3 DNA reads TGTGCCAGCAGTGACCGGGGCACCGGGGAGCTGTTTTTT. This chain uses TRBV6-4 with TRBJ2-2, with a possible D match to TRBD2 (5 bases). Germline-derived CDR1 and CDR2 are MRHNA and SNTAGT. The CDR3 has 13 residues. The V and J ends lost 2 bases and 4 bases respectively, with 5 bases between them.

This chain joins TRBV7-8 and TRBJ2-3, with 8 bases lining up with TRBD2. Germline CDR1 SGHVS, CDR2 FQNEAQ. The CDR3 is 16 residues long. The V and J ends lost 1 base and 3 bases, in that order; junction bases with no gene match: 6. The CDR3 region is CASSLVTSVDTDTQYF. The CDR3 DNA is TGTGCCAGCAGCTTAGTGACTAGCGTTGATACAGATACGCAGTATTTT.

The rearrangement links TRBV5-1 to TRBJ2-3, with 7 nucleotides matching TRBD1. The trim removed 0 bases at V and 6 bases at J, leaving 7 bases unmatched. Germline assignment: CDR1 SGHRS and CDR2 YFSETQ. This CDR3 region has 15 residues. The chain's CDR3 is CASSLVGQPSDTQYF. The CDR3 DNA sequence: TGCGCCAGCAGCTTGGTGGGACAGCCTTCGGATACGCAGTATTTT.

This clone was observed a single time. The chain combines TRBV5-1 with TRBJ2-2; 7 nucleotides agree with TRBD2. This CDR3 has 15 residues. V trimming: 4 bases; J trimming: 4 bases; junction bases outside the gene matches: 7. Germline-derived CDR1 and CDR2 are SGHRS and YFSETQ. The CDR3 reads CASSPGGTTTGELFF. CDR3 bases: TGCGCCAGCAGCCCCGGGGGGACTACCACCGGGGAGCTGTTTTTT.

This clone was recorded a few times. The chain joins TRBV6-1 to TRBJ1-2, with unresolved D. V shed 4 bases and J shed 7 bases, with 7 bases lying between them. Germline V gene lookup returns CDR1 MNHNS and CDR2 SASEGT. CDR3 size: 11 residues. The CDR3 is CASSVDLGYTF. Written as DNA, the CDR3 is TGTGCCAGCAGTGTAGATCTTGGCTACACCTTC.

This chain uses TRBV6-6 with TRBJ2-1; D is perhaps TRBD1 or TRBD2 (5 bases each). Deletions cut 3 bases from V and 4 bases from J, with 10 bases between. The germline CDR1 and CDR2 sequences are MNHNY and SVGAGI (reference sequence). This CDR3 comprises 14 residues. CDR3 in amino acids: CASSYNGAYNEQFF. CDR3 sequence (DNA): TGTGCCAGCAGTTATAACGGGGCATACAATGAGCAGTTCTTC.

This clone was detected a few times. The chain uses TRBV7-9 and TRBJ1-1, with D perhaps matching TRBD1 (6 bases). Trimming took 5 bases from V and 8 from J, leaving 15 bases between them. Germline V gene sequence: CDR1 SEHNR, CDR2 FQNEAQ (reference sequence). This CDR3 is 13 amino acids long. CDR3 amino acids: CASSPRGGSEAFF. DNA of the CDR3: TGTGCCAGCAGCCCAAGGGGGGGTTCAGAAGCTTTCTTT.

This chain joins TRBV11-2 and TRBJ2-1; 11 bases map to TRBD2. Germline loops: CDR1 SGHAT, CDR2 FQNNGV. Losses at the gene ends were 1 base for V and 9 bases for J; bases not matched to a gene: 5. The CDR3 loop spans 15 amino acids. The CDR3 DNA reads as TGTGCCAGCAGCTTAGTTAGCGGGGGGGCCGGTGAGCAGTTCTTC. It is translated as CASSLVSGGAGEQFF.

This clone was detected many times. J is TRBJ2-2 and V is TRBV27, with a tentative D call TRBD1 (6 bases). The V gene's germline CDR1 is MNHEY and CDR2 SMNVEV (reference sequence). The CDR3 runs to 13 residues. Trimming left V 5 bases short and J 7 bases short, with 11 bases between. The CDR3 loop reads CASSPWTDGELFF. CDR3 sequence (DNA): TGTGCCAGCAGTCCCTGGACAGACGGGGAGCTGTTTTTT.

For the CDR3, the DNA is TGCGCCAGCAGCCCGGGACTCTGGAACACCGGGGAGCTGTTTTTT. Amino acid sequence: CASSPGLWNTGELFF. V is TRBV5-1 and J is TRBJ2-2, with TRBD2 as a possible D gene (6 bases). Per the germline V gene, CDR1 is SGHRS and CDR2 is YFSETQ. Trimming shortened V by 4 bases and J by 1 base, and 11 bases separated the two germline ends. CDR3 length equals 15 residues.

V is TRBV6-2 or TRBV6-3 and J is TRBJ1-2, with a tentative D call TRBD1 (6 bases). Trimming pared 2 bases from V and 9 bases from J, leaving 22 bases between. The length of the CDR3 is 16 residues. CDR1 is MNHEY, CDR2 SVGEGT, per germline. DNA for the CDR3: TGTGCCAGCAGTTACAGGTCAGGGGCCCTCACTAGGAGCTACACCTTC. This sequence encodes CASSYRSGALTRSYTF.

The CDR3 nucleotides read TGCGCCATCAGAGGACAGGCGCCGAACACCGGGGAGCTGTTTTTT. This encodes CAIRGQAPNTGELFF. This chain uses TRBV10-1 with TRBJ2-2, with TRBD1 matching over 7 bases. Looked up from germline, CDR1 is WNHNN and CDR2 is SYGVQD (reference sequence). The CDR3 runs to 15 residues. V was pared by 10 bases and J by 0 bases, with 8 bases of the junction left unmatched.